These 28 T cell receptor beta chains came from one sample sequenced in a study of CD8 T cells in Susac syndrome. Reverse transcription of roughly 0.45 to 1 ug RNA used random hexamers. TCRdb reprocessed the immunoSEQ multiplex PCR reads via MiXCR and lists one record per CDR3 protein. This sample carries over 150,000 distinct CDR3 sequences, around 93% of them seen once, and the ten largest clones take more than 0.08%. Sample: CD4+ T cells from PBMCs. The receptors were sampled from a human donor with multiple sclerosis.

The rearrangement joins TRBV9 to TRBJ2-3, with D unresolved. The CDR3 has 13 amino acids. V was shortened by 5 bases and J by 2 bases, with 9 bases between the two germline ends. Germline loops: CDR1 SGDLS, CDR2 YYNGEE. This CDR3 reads CASSRASTDTQYF. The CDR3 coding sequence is TGTGCCAGCAGTAGGGCTTCCACAGATACGCAGTATTTT.

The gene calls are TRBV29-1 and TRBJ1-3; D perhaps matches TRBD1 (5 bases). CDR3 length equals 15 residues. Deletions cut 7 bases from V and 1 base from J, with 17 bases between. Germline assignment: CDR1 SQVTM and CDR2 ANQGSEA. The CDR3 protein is CSAGAQGFSGNTIYF. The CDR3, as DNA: TGCAGCGCTGGGGCCCAGGGATTTTCTGGAAACACCATATATTTT.

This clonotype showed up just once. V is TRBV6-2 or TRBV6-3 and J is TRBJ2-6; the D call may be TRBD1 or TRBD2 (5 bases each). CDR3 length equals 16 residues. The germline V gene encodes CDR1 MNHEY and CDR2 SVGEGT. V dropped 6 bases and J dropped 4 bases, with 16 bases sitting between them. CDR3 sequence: CASSTHGAAGANVLTF. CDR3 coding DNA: TGTGCCAGCAGCACCCACGGGGCCGCGGGGGCCAACGTCCTGACTTTC.

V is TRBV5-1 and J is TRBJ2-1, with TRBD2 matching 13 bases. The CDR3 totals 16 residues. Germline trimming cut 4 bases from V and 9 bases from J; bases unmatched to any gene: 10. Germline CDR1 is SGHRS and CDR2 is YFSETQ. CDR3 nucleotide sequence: TGCGCCAGCAGCGGAACTAGCGGGGGGGCCCGGGGTGAGCAGTTCTTC. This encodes CASSGTSGGARGEQFF.

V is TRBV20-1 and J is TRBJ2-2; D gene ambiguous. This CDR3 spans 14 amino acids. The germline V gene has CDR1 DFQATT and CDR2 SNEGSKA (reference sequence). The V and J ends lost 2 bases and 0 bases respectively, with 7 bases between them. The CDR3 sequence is CSARSDSNTGELFF. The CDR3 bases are TGCAGTGCTAGATCAGACTCGAACACCGGGGAGCTGTTTTTT.

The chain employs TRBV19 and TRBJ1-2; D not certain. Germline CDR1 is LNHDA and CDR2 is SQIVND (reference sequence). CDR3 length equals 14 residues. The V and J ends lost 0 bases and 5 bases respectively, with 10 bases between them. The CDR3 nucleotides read TGTGCCAGTAGTATAGATCGCGCGGGATATGGCTACACCTTC. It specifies CASSIDRAGYGYTF. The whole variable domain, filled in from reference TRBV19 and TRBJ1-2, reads DGGITQSPKYLFRKEGQNVTLSCEQNLNHDAMYWYRQDPGQGLRLIYYSQIVNDFQKGDIAEGYSVSREKKESFPLTVTSAQKNPTAFYLCASSIDRAGYGYTFGSGTRLTVV.

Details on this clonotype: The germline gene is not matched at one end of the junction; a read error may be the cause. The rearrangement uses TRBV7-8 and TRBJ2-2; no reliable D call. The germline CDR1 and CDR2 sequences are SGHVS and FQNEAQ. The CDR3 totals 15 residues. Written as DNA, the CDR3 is TGTGCCAACAGCTTAGGGTCTGTTATTGTCGGGGAGCTGTTTTTT. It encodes CANSLGSVIVGELFF. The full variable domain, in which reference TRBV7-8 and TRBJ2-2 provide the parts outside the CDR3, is GAGVSQSPRYKVAKRGQDVALRCDPISGHVSLFWYQQALGQGPEFLTYFQNEAQLDKSGLPSDRFFAERPEGSVSTLKIQRTQQEDSAVYLCANSLGSVIVGELFFGEGSRLTVL.

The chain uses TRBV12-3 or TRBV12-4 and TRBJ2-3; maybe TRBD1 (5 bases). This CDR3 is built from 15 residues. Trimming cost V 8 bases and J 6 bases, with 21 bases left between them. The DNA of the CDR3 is TGTGCCAGCGCCGGTGGGGCAGGGAATAGGGATACGCAGTATTTT. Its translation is CASAGGAGNRDTQYF.

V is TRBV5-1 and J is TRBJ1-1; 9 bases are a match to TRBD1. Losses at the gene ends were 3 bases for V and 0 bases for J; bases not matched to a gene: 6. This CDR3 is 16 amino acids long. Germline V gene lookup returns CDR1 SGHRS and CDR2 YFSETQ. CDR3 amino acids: CASSSGQGNLNTEAFF. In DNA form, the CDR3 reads TGCGCCAGCAGCTCGGGACAGGGAAACTTGAACACTGAAGCTTTCTTT. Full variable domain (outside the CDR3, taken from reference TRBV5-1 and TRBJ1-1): KAGVTQTPRYLIKTRGQQVTLSCSPISGHRSVSWYQQTPGQGLQFLFEYFSETQRNKGNFPGRFSGRQFSNSRSEMNVSTLELGDSALYLCASSSGQGNLNTEAFFGQGTRLTVV.

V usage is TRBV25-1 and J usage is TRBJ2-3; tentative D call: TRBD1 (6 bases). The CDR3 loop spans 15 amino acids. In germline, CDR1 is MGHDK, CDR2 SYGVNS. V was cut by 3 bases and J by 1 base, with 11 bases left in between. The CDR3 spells CASSESRQGTDTQYF. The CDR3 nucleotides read TGTGCCAGCAGTGAGTCCAGACAGGGCACAGATACGCAGTATTTT.

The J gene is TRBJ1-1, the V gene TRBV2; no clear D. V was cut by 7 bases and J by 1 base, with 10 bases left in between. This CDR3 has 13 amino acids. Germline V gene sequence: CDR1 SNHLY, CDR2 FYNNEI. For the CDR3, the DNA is TGTGCCAGCAATGGGTGGGGGAACACTGAAGCTTTCTTT. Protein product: CASNGWGNTEAFF.

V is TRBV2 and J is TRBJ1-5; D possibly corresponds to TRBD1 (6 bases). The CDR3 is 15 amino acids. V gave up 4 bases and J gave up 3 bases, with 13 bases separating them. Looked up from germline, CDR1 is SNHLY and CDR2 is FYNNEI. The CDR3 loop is CASSGTANPNQPQHF. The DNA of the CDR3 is TGTGCCAGCAGTGGGACAGCGAACCCCAATCAGCCCCAGCATTTT.

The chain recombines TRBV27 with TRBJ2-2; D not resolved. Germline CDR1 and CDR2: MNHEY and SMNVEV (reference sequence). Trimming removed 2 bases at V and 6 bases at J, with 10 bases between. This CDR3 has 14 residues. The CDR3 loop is CASSLGKGPGELFF. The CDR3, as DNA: TGTGCCAGCAGTTTAGGCAAAGGACCCGGGGAGCTGTTTTTT.

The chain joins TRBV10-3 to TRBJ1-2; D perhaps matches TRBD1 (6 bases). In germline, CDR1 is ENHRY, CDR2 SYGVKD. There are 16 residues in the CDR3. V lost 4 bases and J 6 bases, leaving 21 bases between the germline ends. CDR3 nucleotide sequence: TGTGCCATCAGTGCGGGGGGCTCCGGGACAAGGGATGGCTACACCTTC. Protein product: CAISAGGSGTRDGYTF.

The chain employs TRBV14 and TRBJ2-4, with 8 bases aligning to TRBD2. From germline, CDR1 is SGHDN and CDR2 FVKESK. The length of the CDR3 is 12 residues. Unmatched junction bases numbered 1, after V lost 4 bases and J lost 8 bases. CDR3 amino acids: CASSPTSDIQYF. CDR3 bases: TGTGCCAGCAGCCCGACTAGCGACATTCAGTACTTC.

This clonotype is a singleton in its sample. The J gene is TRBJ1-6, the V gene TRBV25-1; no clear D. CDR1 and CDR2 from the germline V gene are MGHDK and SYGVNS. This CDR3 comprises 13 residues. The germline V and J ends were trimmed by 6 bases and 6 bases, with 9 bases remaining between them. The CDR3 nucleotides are TGTGCCAGCAGGGACCGACCTAATTCACCCCTCCACTTT. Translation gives CASRDRPNSPLHF.

The CDR3 DNA sequence: TGTGCCATCAGCTTCGGAGCGGGGGAGACCCAGTACTTC. It is translated as CAISFGAGETQYF. The rearrangement uses TRBV10-3 and TRBJ2-5; 7 nucleotides align to TRBD2. This CDR3 is 13 amino acids long. Trimming removed 6 bases from V and 5 bases from J; junction bases left unmatched: 6. The germline V gene has CDR1 ENHRY and CDR2 SYGVKD.

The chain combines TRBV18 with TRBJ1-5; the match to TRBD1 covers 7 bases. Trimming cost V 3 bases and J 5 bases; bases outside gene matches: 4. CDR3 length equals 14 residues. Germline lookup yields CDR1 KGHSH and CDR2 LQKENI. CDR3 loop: CASSPEQGDQPQHF. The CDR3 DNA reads TGTGCCAGCTCACCGGAGCAGGGGGATCAGCCCCAGCATTTT. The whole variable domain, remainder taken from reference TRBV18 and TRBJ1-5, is NAGVMQNPRHLVRRRGQEARLRCSPMKGHSHVYWYRQLPEEGLKFMVYLQKENIIDESGMPKERFSAEFPKEGPSILRIQQVVRGDSAAYFCASSPEQGDQPQHFGDGTRLSIL.

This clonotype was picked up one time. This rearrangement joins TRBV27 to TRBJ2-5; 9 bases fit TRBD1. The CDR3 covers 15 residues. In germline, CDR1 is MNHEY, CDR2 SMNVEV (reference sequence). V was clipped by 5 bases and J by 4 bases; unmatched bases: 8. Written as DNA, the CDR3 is TGTGCCAGCAGTCCCGTGACAGGGGGAGGAGAGACCCAGTACTTC. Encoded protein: CASSPVTGGGETQYF.

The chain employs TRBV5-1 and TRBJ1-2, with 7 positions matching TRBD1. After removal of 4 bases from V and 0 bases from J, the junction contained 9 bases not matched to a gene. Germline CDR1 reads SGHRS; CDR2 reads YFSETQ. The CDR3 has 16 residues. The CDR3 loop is CASSLPTGRPNYGYTF. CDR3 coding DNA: TGCGCCAGCAGCCTGCCGACAGGGAGGCCTAACTATGGCTACACCTTC.

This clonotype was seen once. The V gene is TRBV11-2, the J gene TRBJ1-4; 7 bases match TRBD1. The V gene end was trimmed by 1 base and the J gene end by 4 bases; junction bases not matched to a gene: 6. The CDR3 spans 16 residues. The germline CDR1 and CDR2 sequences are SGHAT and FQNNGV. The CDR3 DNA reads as TGTGCCAGCAGCTTAGCCCGGGACAGCCTTAATGAAAAACTGTTTTTT. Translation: CASSLARDSLNEKLFF.

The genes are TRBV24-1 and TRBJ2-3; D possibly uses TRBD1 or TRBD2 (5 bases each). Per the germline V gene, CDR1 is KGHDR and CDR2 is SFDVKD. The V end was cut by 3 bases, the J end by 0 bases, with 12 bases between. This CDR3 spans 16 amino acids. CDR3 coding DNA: TGTGCCACCAGTGATCCGGGGCAGGCTAGCACAGATACGCAGTATTTT. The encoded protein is CATSDPGQASTDTQYF.

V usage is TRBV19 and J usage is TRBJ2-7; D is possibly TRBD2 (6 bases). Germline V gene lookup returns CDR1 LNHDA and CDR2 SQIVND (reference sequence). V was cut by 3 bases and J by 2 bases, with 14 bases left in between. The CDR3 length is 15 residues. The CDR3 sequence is CASSIGTEGPYEQYF. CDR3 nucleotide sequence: TGTGCCAGTAGTATTGGGACTGAGGGCCCCTACGAGCAGTACTTC.

CDR3 nucleotide sequence: TGTGCCAGCAGATATCAAGATACGCAGTATTTT. It codes for CASRYQDTQYF. The rearrangement joins TRBV6-5 to TRBJ2-3; D not certain. The ends were cut back, 6 bases at V and 5 bases at J, with 6 bases in the middle. Germline values: CDR1 MNHEY, CDR2 SVGAGI. CDR3 length: 11 residues.

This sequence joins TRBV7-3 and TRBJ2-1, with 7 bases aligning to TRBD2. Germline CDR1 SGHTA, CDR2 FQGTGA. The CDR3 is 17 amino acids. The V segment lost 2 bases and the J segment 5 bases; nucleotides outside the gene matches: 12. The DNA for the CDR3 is TGTGCCAGCAGCTTACGGCCCACTAGCGCAGGGAACAATGAGCAGTTCTTC. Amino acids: CASSLRPTSAGNNEQFF.

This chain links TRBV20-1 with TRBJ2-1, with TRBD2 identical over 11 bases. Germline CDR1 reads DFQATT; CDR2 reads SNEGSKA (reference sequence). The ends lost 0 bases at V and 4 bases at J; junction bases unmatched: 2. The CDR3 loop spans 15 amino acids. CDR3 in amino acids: CSARDVAGGYNEQFF. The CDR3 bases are TGCAGTGCTAGAGATGTAGCGGGAGGGTACAATGAGCAGTTCTTC.

CDR3 loop: CASQGIGAKNIQYF. The CDR3 nucleotides are TGCGCCAGCCAGGGGATTGGGGCCAAAAACATTCAGTACTTC. This sequence joins TRBV5-1 and TRBJ2-4; a weak D match, TRBD1 (6 bases). CDR1 SGHRS and CDR2 YFSETQ come from the germline V gene. This CDR3 is built from 14 residues. V shed 7 bases and J shed 1 base, with 12 bases lying between them.

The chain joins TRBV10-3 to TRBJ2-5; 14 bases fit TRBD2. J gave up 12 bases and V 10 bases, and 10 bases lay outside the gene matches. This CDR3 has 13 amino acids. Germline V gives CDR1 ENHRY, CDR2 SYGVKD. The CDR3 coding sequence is TGTGCCAGCAGACTAGCGGGGGGGCAACGGGAGTACTTC. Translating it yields CASRLAGGQREYF.